A selection of T cell receptor beta chains follows, all from one sample in a study of identical twins. TCRdb passed the 5' RACE reads through MiXCR, listing each CDR3 protein once. The data show fewer than 250,000 distinct CDR3 sequences, roughly a tenth seen once. The sample comprised memory (CD45RO+) T cells sorted from blood. Receptors originate from a woman aged 18-29 years in good health. CDR3s include the opening cysteine and the closing phenylalanine or tryptophan. Fields, in order: J gene, D gene, clone size, V gene, CDR3 protein, CDR3 DNA. A D gene is named only where the DNA matches it firmly. Expanded clones are given a class, and other clones once, few, many or no size at all.

j_call: TRBJ2-5
d_call: -
clone_size: -
v_call: TRBV30
cdr3_aa: CAWSEGYATQYF
cdr3_nt: TGTGCCTGGAGTGAAGGGTATGCAACCCAGTACTTC

j_call: TRBJ1-2
d_call: -
clone_size: many
v_call: TRBV6-6
cdr3_aa: CASKGYGYTF
cdr3_nt: TGTGCCAGCAAAGGTTATGGCTACACCTTC

j_call: TRBJ2-3
d_call: -
clone_size: few
v_call: TRBV7-2
cdr3_aa: CASSLEAAVPDTQYF
cdr3_nt: TGTGCCAGCAGCTTAGAGGCTGCCGTCCCAGATACGCAGTATTTT

j_call: TRBJ2-5
d_call: TRBD2
clone_size: few
v_call: TRBV5-1
cdr3_aa: CASSVGQFGTSGGQETQYF
cdr3_nt: TGCGCCAGCAGCGTGGGACAGTTTGGGACTAGCGGGGGCCAAGAGACCCAGTACTTC

j_call: TRBJ2-1
d_call: -
clone_size: many
v_call: TRBV20-1
cdr3_aa: CSAREGGENEQFF
cdr3_nt: TGCAGTGCTAGAGAGGGGGGAGAAAATGAGCAGTTCTTC

j_call: TRBJ2-3
d_call: -
clone_size: -
v_call: TRBV18
cdr3_aa: CASSPNPLDSSQYF
cdr3_nt: TGTGCCAGCTCACCCAATCCCCTGGATTCTTCCCAGTATTTT

j_call: TRBJ1-4
d_call: -
clone_size: -
v_call: TRBV7-9
cdr3_aa: CASSYGRGNEKLFF
cdr3_nt: TGTGCCAGCAGCTACGGTCGGGGAAATGAAAAACTGTTTTTT

j_call: TRBJ1-1
d_call: TRBD1
clone_size: -
v_call: TRBV27
cdr3_aa: CASRLTGGTEAFF
cdr3_nt: TGTGCCAGCAGACTTACAGGGGGCACTGAAGCTTTCTTT

j_call: TRBJ2-7
d_call: -
clone_size: few
v_call: TRBV6-2/TRBV6-3
cdr3_aa: CASTTGGYEQYF
cdr3_nt: TGTGCCAGCACTACCGGAGGCTACGAGCAGTACTTC

j_call: TRBJ2-7
d_call: TRBD2
clone_size: -
v_call: TRBV9
cdr3_aa: CASSPLSGVAYEQYF
cdr3_nt: TGTGCCAGCAGCCCCCTTAGCGGGGTAGCCTACGAGCAGTACTTC

j_call: TRBJ2-1
d_call: TRBD2
clone_size: many
v_call: TRBV29-1
cdr3_aa: CSVDLAGDEQFF
cdr3_nt: TGCAGCGTTGATTTAGCGGGAGACGAGCAGTTCTTC

j_call: TRBJ2-2
d_call: TRBD1
clone_size: few
v_call: TRBV6-1
cdr3_aa: CASSPTPGQGNTGELFF
cdr3_nt: TGTGCCAGCAGTCCAACACCTGGACAGGGTAACACCGGGGAGCTGTTTTTT

j_call: TRBJ1-1
d_call: -
clone_size: many
v_call: TRBV5-1
cdr3_aa: CASSPNRGTDTEAFF
cdr3_nt: TGCGCCAGCAGCCCCAACCGGGGTACGGACACTGAAGCTTTCTTT

j_call: TRBJ1-1
d_call: -
clone_size: -
v_call: TRBV10-3
cdr3_aa: CAISENGPEAFF
cdr3_nt: TGTGCCATCAGTGAGAACGGGCCTGAAGCTTTCTTT

j_call: TRBJ2-5
d_call: -
clone_size: many
v_call: TRBV10-2
cdr3_aa: CASSEGGETQYF
cdr3_nt: TGCGCCAGCAGCGAGGGGGGAGAGACCCAGTACTTC

j_call: TRBJ1-6
d_call: -
clone_size: once
v_call: TRBV19
cdr3_aa: CASSRSLGRVNSPLHF
cdr3_nt: TGTGCCAGTAGTCGTTCGCTGGGCAGGGTCAATTCACCCCTCCACTTT

j_call: TRBJ2-7
d_call: -
clone_size: -
v_call: TRBV6-1
cdr3_aa: CASSPPRSHNRRNYEQYF
cdr3_nt: TGTGCCAGCAGCCCCCCCCGTTCACACAACCGGAGAAACTACGAGCAGTACTTC

j_call: TRBJ1-1
d_call: -
clone_size: few
v_call: TRBV12-5
cdr3_aa: CASGLNTEAFF
cdr3_nt: TGTGCTAGTGGGTTGAACACTGAAGCTTTCTTT

j_call: TRBJ2-7
d_call: TRBD2
clone_size: -
v_call: TRBV30
cdr3_aa: CAWSFSGRVSYEQYF
cdr3_nt: TGTGCCTGGAGTTTTAGCGGGAGGGTCTCCTACGAGCAGTACTTC

j_call: TRBJ2-3
d_call: TRBD1
clone_size: few
v_call: TRBV12-3/TRBV12-4
cdr3_aa: CASSFAQGSTDTQYF
cdr3_nt: TGTGCCAGCAGTTTTGCACAGGGGAGCACAGATACGCAGTATTTT

j_call: TRBJ1-1
d_call: -
clone_size: -
v_call: TRBV29-1
cdr3_aa: CSVERTKGTEAFF
cdr3_nt: TGCAGCGTTGAGAGGACGAAGGGAACTGAAGCTTTCTTT

j_call: TRBJ2-3
d_call: TRBD1
clone_size: few
v_call: TRBV20-1
cdr3_aa: CSARRTGLEDTQYF
cdr3_nt: TGCAGTGCTAGGAGGACAGGGTTGGAAGATACGCAGTATTTT

j_call: TRBJ1-6
d_call: -
clone_size: -
v_call: TRBV5-1
cdr3_aa: CASSLFRGGLLSPLHF
cdr3_nt: TGCGCCAGCAGCTTGTTCCGGGGGGGGCTCCTCTCACCCCTCCACTTT

j_call: TRBJ2-7
d_call: TRBD2
clone_size: -
v_call: TRBV11-3
cdr3_aa: CASSLTGTTPSEQYF
cdr3_nt: TGTGCCAGCAGCTTAACCGGGACTACCCCCTCCGAGCAGTACTTC

j_call: TRBJ2-6
d_call: TRBD2
clone_size: few
v_call: TRBV4-3
cdr3_aa: CASSRGLAGFSGANVLTF
cdr3_nt: TGCGCCAGCAGCCGAGGACTAGCGGGCTTCTCTGGGGCCAACGTCCTGACTTTC

j_call: TRBJ2-1
d_call: TRBD2
clone_size: many
v_call: TRBV12-3/TRBV12-4
cdr3_aa: CASSSRARGGNEQFF
cdr3_nt: TGTGCCAGCAGTTCGCGAGCTCGGGGGGGAAATGAGCAGTTCTTC

j_call: TRBJ2-2
d_call: -
clone_size: many
v_call: TRBV20-1
cdr3_aa: CSARMGAGELFF
cdr3_nt: TGCAGTGCTAGGATGGGGGCAGGGGAGCTGTTTTTT

j_call: TRBJ2-1
d_call: -
clone_size: -
v_call: TRBV7-2
cdr3_aa: CASSSRAPSARYNEQFF
cdr3_nt: TGTGCCAGCAGCTCCCGGGCTCCTAGCGCCCGTTACAATGAGCAGTTCTTC

j_call: TRBJ2-3
d_call: -
clone_size: few
v_call: TRBV9
cdr3_aa: CASSVVERGTDTQYF
cdr3_nt: TGTGCCAGCAGCGTAGTGGAGCGGGGCACAGATACGCAGTATTTT

j_call: TRBJ2-6
d_call: TRBD1
clone_size: few
v_call: TRBV2
cdr3_aa: CASRGTGNLIGANVLTF
cdr3_nt: TGTGCCAGCAGGGGGACAGGGAATCTAATCGGGGCCAACGTCCTGACTTTC

j_call: TRBJ2-6
d_call: -
clone_size: few
v_call: TRBV2
cdr3_aa: CASMDSGANVLTF
cdr3_nt: TGTGCCAGCATGGACTCTGGGGCCAACGTCCTGACTTTC

j_call: TRBJ2-7
d_call: -
clone_size: -
v_call: TRBV6-1
cdr3_aa: CASRPFRGADTKDF
cdr3_nt: TGTGCCAGCAGACCGTTTCGAGGGGCTGACACGAAGGACTTC

j_call: TRBJ2-7
d_call: -
clone_size: many
v_call: TRBV6-4
cdr3_aa: CASRPLPGPQNYEQYF
cdr3_nt: TGTGCCAGCAGACCCCTTCCGGGACCGCAAAATTACGAGCAGTACTTC

j_call: TRBJ2-5
d_call: -
clone_size: -
v_call: TRBV5-1
cdr3_aa: CASSLLAQYQETQYF
cdr3_nt: TGCGCCAGCAGCTTGTTGGCCCAGTACCAAGAGACCCAGTACTTC

j_call: TRBJ2-6
d_call: -
clone_size: few
v_call: TRBV21-1
cdr3_aa: CASRKASGANVLTF
cdr3_nt: TGTGCCAGCAGAAAGGCATCTGGGGCCAACGTCCTGACTTTC

j_call: TRBJ1-4
d_call: -
clone_size: few
v_call: TRBV5-5
cdr3_aa: CASSLGAYRAPNEKLFF
cdr3_nt: TGTGCCAGCAGCTTGGGGGCATACAGGGCCCCCAATGAAAAACTGTTTTTT

j_call: TRBJ2-1
d_call: -
clone_size: -
v_call: TRBV12-5
cdr3_aa: CASGLVRVSGIIGEQFF
cdr3_nt: TGTGCTAGTGGTTTGGTACGGGTTAGCGGTATAATCGGTGAGCAGTTCTTC

j_call: TRBJ1-2
d_call: -
clone_size: few
v_call: TRBV2
cdr3_aa: CASTRLANYGYTF
cdr3_nt: TGTGCCAGCACCCGCCTGGCTAACTATGGCTACACCTTC

j_call: TRBJ1-5
d_call: -
clone_size: -
v_call: TRBV6-2/TRBV6-3
cdr3_aa: CASRKQGPQHF
cdr3_nt: TGTGCCAGCAGAAAACAGGGGCCCCAGCATTTT

j_call: TRBJ2-3
d_call: TRBD1
clone_size: few
v_call: TRBV27
cdr3_aa: CASSTYQGAMGTDTQYF
cdr3_nt: TGTGCCAGCAGTACCTACCAGGGGGCTATGGGCACAGATACGCAGTATTTT

j_call: TRBJ1-1
d_call: TRBD1
clone_size: few
v_call: TRBV12-5
cdr3_aa: CASGRGDTEAFF
cdr3_nt: TGTGCTAGTGGCAGGGGGGACACTGAAGCTTTCTTT

j_call: TRBJ2-7
d_call: -
clone_size: few
v_call: TRBV5-5
cdr3_aa: CASSPGADSAEQYF
cdr3_nt: TGTGCCAGCAGCCCGGGGGCGGATTCCGCCGAGCAGTACTTC

j_call: TRBJ2-7
d_call: -
clone_size: many
v_call: TRBV2
cdr3_aa: CASGDYEQYF
cdr3_nt: TGTGCCAGCGGGGATTACGAGCAGTACTTC

j_call: TRBJ2-1
d_call: TRBD1
clone_size: few
v_call: TRBV11-3
cdr3_aa: CASSLGGRTGRNEQFF
cdr3_nt: TGTGCCAGCAGCTTAGGCGGAAGGACAGGGCGGAATGAGCAGTTCTTC

j_call: TRBJ2-7
d_call: -
clone_size: few
v_call: TRBV5-1
cdr3_aa: CASSLGGPTRGEQYF
cdr3_nt: TGCGCCAGCAGCTTGGGGGGCCCTACCCGGGGCGAGCAGTACTTC

j_call: TRBJ2-5
d_call: -
clone_size: -
v_call: TRBV3-1
cdr3_aa: CASSQRSRKETQYF
cdr3_nt: TGTGCCAGCAGCCAAAGATCTCGCAAAGAGACCCAGTACTTC

j_call: TRBJ2-5
d_call: -
clone_size: -
v_call: TRBV28
cdr3_aa: CASSSARGTQYF
cdr3_nt: TGTGCCAGCAGTTCCGCCAGGGGGACCCAGTACTTC

j_call: TRBJ1-1
d_call: -
clone_size: many
v_call: TRBV4-3
cdr3_aa: CASSQDVTGIGDTEAFF
cdr3_nt: TGCGCCAGCAGCCAAGACGTTACAGGGATCGGCGACACTGAAGCTTTCTTT